Listed below are T cell receptor beta chains from one sample, sequenced in a study of cytomegalovirus exposure and HLA in healthy donors. Clones were read by immunoSEQ multiplex PCR, and TCRdb kept only the in-frame ones, dropping some. In the table there are some 90,000 clones, around 67% of which are singletons. The sample consisted of PBMCs. All receptors derive from a man aged 45-65 years in good health and CMV-seronegative. Each CDR3 is given with its conserved first and last residue. Fields, in order: clone size, D gene, J gene, V gene, CDR3 protein, CDR3 DNA. The D gene is left open where the match is weak. A row's size may be missing; if present it is once, few, many or a size class.

>NA|TRBD1|TRBJ2-5|TRBV19
CASRDRARETQYF
TGTGCCAGTAGGGACAGGGCGAGAGAGACCCAGTACTTC
>NA|NA|TRBJ2-3|TRBV5-1
CASKRGPGTDTQYF
TGCGCCAGCAAGCGCGGGCCGGGCACAGATACGCAGTATTTT
>NA|TRBD1|TRBJ2-3|TRBV29-1
CSVGRTGQSTDTQYF
TGCAGCGTTGGAAGAACGGGACAGAGCACAGATACGCAGTATTTT
>NA|TRBD1|TRBJ1-2|TRBV11-3
CASTMGTANSNYGYTF
TGTGCCAGCACCATGGGGACAGCTAATTCTAACTATGGCTACACCTTC
>few|NA|TRBJ2-3|TRBV21-1
CASSTTQRVSTDTQYF
TGTGCCAGCAGCACTACACAGCGGGTTAGCACAGATACGCAGTATTTT
>once|TRBD1|TRBJ1-2|TRBV7-2
CASSPDEWDRGGYTF
TGTGCCAGCAGTCCTGATGAATGGGACAGGGGCGGCTACACCTTC
>NA|TRBD1|TRBJ2-3|TRBV6-6
CASSPWTGGTDTQYF
TGTGCCAGCAGTCCTTGGACAGGGGGCACAGATACGCAGTATTTT
>NA|TRBD2|TRBJ2-7|TRBV30
CAWSVVTSDSYEQYF
TGTGCCTGGAGTGTCGTTACTAGCGATTCCTACGAGCAGTACTTC
>NA|NA|TRBJ1-1|TRBV6-6
CASSYSVEINTEAFF
TGTGCCAGCAGTTACTCTGTAGAGATTAACACTGAAGCTTTCTTT
>NA|TRBD2|TRBJ2-5|TRBV7-2
CASSLVAGGRETQYF
TGTGCCAGCAGCTTAGTTGCGGGGGGAAGAGAGACCCAGTACTTC
>NA|NA|TRBJ1-6|TRBV19
CASSLTQGAYNSPLHF
TGTGCCAGTAGTCTAACTCAAGGGGCCTATAATTCACCCCTCCACTTT
>few|NA|TRBJ1-1|TRBV6-6
CASSPRDVTFF
TGTGCCAGCAGCCCGCGGGACGTAACTTTCTTT
>NA|TRBD1|TRBJ2-6|TRBV7-9
CASSYAYGTASSGANVLTF
TGTGCCAGCAGCTACGCCTACGGGACAGCAAGCTCTGGGGCCAACGTCCTGACTTTC
>NA|TRBD1|TRBJ1-2|TRBV16
CASSPRGDRDSGYTF
TGTGCCAGCAGTCCAAGAGGGGACAGAGACTCTGGCTACACCTTC
>few|TRBD1|TRBJ2-7|TRBV18
CASSPLPGTATYEQYF
TGTGCCAGCTCACCGCTACCCGGGACAGCTACCTACGAGCAGTACTTC
>NA|TRBD1|TRBJ2-1|TRBV10-3
CAISGKQGAPYNEQFF
TGTGCCATCAGTGGGAAACAGGGGGCTCCCTACAATGAGCAGTTCTTC
>NA|TRBD2|TRBJ2-7|TRBV2
CASSEGGGGTYEQYF
TGTGCCAGCAGTGAAGGCGGGGGGGGCACCTACGAGCAGTACTTC
>NA|NA|TRBJ2-1|TRBV6-5
CASSYVQGTNEQFF
TGTGCCAGCAGTTACGTCCAGGGGACGAATGAGCAGTTCTTC
>NA|NA|TRBJ2-3|TRBV11-2
CASSHPIAGSSTDTQYF
TGTGCCAGCAGCCACCCTATCGCCGGGTCTAGCACAGATACGCAGTATTTT
>NA|NA|TRBJ2-1|TRBV5-1
CASSLGPPGYSYNEQFF
TGCGCCAGCAGCTTGGGGCCCCCAGGATACTCCTACAATGAGCAGTTCTTC
>NA|NA|TRBJ2-7|TRBV6-6
CASRRSERLEQYF
TGTGCCAGCAGACGAAGTGAGAGGTTAGAGCAGTACTTC
>NA|NA|TRBJ1-2|TRBV2
CASSGSGVGGYTF
TGTGCCAGCAGTGGTTCAGGGGTCGGTGGCTACACCTTC
>few|TRBD2|TRBJ2-4|TRBV6-7
CASTPQGPSGSVSKNIQYF
TGTGCCAGTACCCCGCAAGGACCTAGCGGGAGTGTCTCCAAAAACATTCAGTACTTC
>NA|TRBD2|TRBJ2-3|TRBV12-5
CASGLLTSSMDTDTQYF
TGTGCTAGTGGCCTCTTGACTAGCTCGATGGACACAGATACGCAGTATTTT
>few|NA|TRBJ2-1|TRBV25-1
CASSEYAGFTYNEQFF
TGTGCCAGCAGTGAATATGCGGGATTCACCTACAATGAGCAGTTCTTC
>NA|NA|TRBJ2-3|TRBV4-1
CASSQGRGTDTQYF
TGCGCCAGCAGCCAGGGCCGAGGCACAGATACGCAGTATTTT
>NA|NA|TRBJ1-4|TRBV19
CASSPGEGEDEKLFF
TGTGCCAGTAGTCCCGGGGAGGGTGAAGATGAAAAACTGTTTTTT
>NA|TRBD1|TRBJ1-4|TRBV28
CASRGDRGAWRKLFF
TGTGCCAGCAGGGGGGACAGGGGAGCTTGGCGAAAACTGTTTTTT
>once|NA|TRBJ2-3|TRBV4-2
CASSLSGTDTQYF
TGTGCCAGCAGCCTATCCGGGACAGATACGCAGTATTTT
>once|NA|TRBJ1-5|TRBV21-1
CASTKGTPSNQPQHF
TGTGCCAGCACCAAGGGGACACCAAGCAATCAGCCCCAGCATTTT
>NA|NA|TRBJ1-1|TRBV6-1
CASTSGGNTEAFF
TGTGCCAGCACCTCGGGGGGGAACACTGAAGCTTTCTTT
>once|NA|TRBJ1-6|TRBV6-1
CAASIGEFNSPLHF
TGTGCCGCTTCTATCGGGGAGTTTAATTCACCCCTCCACTTT
>NA|TRBD2|TRBJ2-1|TRBV13
CASSQRVRGGGARPAYNEQFF
TGTGCCAGCAGCCAACGGGTGCGGGGGGGTGGAGCACGACCCGCCTACAATGAGCAGTTCTTC
>NA|TRBD2|TRBJ2-2|TRBV9
CASSVGGRAPTGELFF
TGTGCCAGCAGCGTAGGCGGGAGGGCCCCAACCGGGGAGCTGTTTTTT
>medium-sized|NA|TRBJ1-1|TRBV6-5
CASSKRGMNTEAFF
TGTGCCAGCAGTAAAAGGGGAATGAACACTGAAGCTTTCTTT
>NA|NA|TRBJ1-1|TRBV6-1
CASSEGPGVNTEAFF
TGTGCCAGCAGTGAGGGCCCGGGGGTGAACACTGAAGCTTTCTTT
>NA|NA|TRBJ1-5|TRBV6-5
CASSSGGYSNQPQHF
TGTGCCAGCAGTTCCGGCGGCTATAGCAATCAGCCCCAGCATTTT
>NA|NA|TRBJ2-2|TRBV9
CASSGAFSGELFF
TGTGCCAGCAGCGGAGCGTTTAGCGGGGAGCTGTTTTTT
>NA|NA|TRBJ2-3|TRBV28
CASSLWGGRSTDTQYF
TGTGCCAGCAGTTTATGGGGGGGGCGGTCCACAGATACGCAGTATTTT
>once|NA|TRBJ1-5|TRBV5-6
CASSLDSQPQHF
TGTGCCAGCAGCTTGGACAGTCAGCCCCAGCATTTT
>NA|NA|TRBJ1-1|TRBV5-1
CASSLIQGPNTEAFF
TGCGCCAGCAGCTTAATACAGGGCCCGAACACTGAAGCTTTCTTT
>NA|NA|TRBJ2-7|TRBV7-2
CASSSFVAAGEQYF
TGTGCCAGCAGCTCGTTTGTGGCGGCCGGCGAGCAGTACTTC
>NA|NA|TRBJ2-5|TRBV6-5
CASSDRQETQYF
TGTGCCAGCAGCGACAGACAAGAGACCCAGTACTTC
>NA|NA|TRBJ2-7|TRBV10-3
CAISEGGALDEQYF
TGTGCCATCAGTGAGGGGGGGGCGTTGGACGAGCAGTACTTC
>NA|TRBD2|TRBJ2-7|TRBV18
CASSPGLGNAYEQYF
TGTGCCAGCTCACCGGGACTAGGGAATGCCTACGAGCAGTACTTC
>NA|NA|TRBJ1-1|TRBV5-1
CASSLDRAANTEAFF
TGCGCCAGCAGCTTGGACAGGGCAGCGAACACTGAAGCTTTCTTT
>few|TRBD1|TRBJ1-2|TRBV19
CASGPGQGYGYTF
TGTGCCAGTGGCCCGGGACAGGGGTATGGCTACACCTTC
>NA|NA|TRBJ2-7|TRBV4-2
CASSRVGEGDEQYF
TGTGCCAGCAGCCGCGTAGGAGAGGGAGACGAGCAGTACTTC
>NA|TRBD1|TRBJ1-1|TRBV4-1
CASSRPWTGGDTEAFF
TGCGCCAGCAGCAGACCGTGGACAGGAGGGGACACTGAAGCTTTCTTT
>NA|NA|TRBJ1-2|TRBV15
CATSHGDSLYGYTF
TGTGCCACCAGCCACGGGGATTCCCTCTATGGCTACACCTTC
>NA|NA|TRBJ2-7|TRBV6-1
CASRAGDYEQYF
TGTGCCAGCAGGGCTGGAGACTACGAGCAGTACTTC